One and the same sample provided the 12 T cell receptor beta chains below, sequenced in a study of CD8 T cells in ankylosing spondylitis. Study-level points and caveats: Seven to nine highly homologous variants made up a TCR beta motif that seemed to typify ankylosing spondylitis blood.

TCRdb reprocessed the 5' RACE reads via MiXCR and lists one record per CDR3 protein. The profile shows around 770,000 distinct CDR3 sequences, 15% to 20% of them singletons. These TCRs are of unknown antigen specificity. The sample was blood, either unsorted or a sorted T cell fraction (not recorded which). The receptors originated from a male donor with ankylosing spondylitis.

This clonotype showed up just a few times. This chain connects TRBV20-1 to TRBJ1-2, with 9 bases that match TRBD1. Germline V lookup: CDR1 DFQATT, CDR2 SNEGSKA (reference sequence). The V gene end was trimmed by 0 bases and the J gene end by 5 bases; junction bases not matched to a gene: 10. The CDR3 runs 16 residues. The CDR3 bases are TGCAGTGCTAGAGATTTTACCCCAGGACAGGGGTATGGCTACACCTTC. Translation gives CSARDFTPGQGYGYTF.

CDR3 protein: CATSRVGQGSSGANVLTF. CDR3 nucleotide sequence: TGTGCCACTTCGAGGGTAGGACAGGGGAGCTCTGGGGCCAACGTCCTGACTTTC. The J gene is TRBJ2-6, the V gene TRBV12-3 or TRBV12-4; 9 positions agree with TRBD1. CDR3 size: 18 residues. V lost 10 bases to trimming and J lost 0 bases; unmatched junction nucleotides: 13.

The table lists this clonotype with many counts. This chain links TRBV27 with TRBJ2-1; 9 bases map to TRBD1. Unmatched junction bases numbered 3, after V lost 2 bases and J lost 4 bases. The germline V gene encodes CDR1 MNHEY and CDR2 SMNVEV (reference sequence). This CDR3 is 15 amino acids long. The CDR3 loop is CASSLGTGTYNEQFF. CDR3 sequence (DNA): TGTGCCAGCAGTTTAGGGACAGGGACTTACAATGAGCAGTTCTTC.

This clonotype showed up just a few times. This chain uses TRBV5-4 with TRBJ2-1, with unresolved D. Germline CDR1 and CDR2: SGHNT and YYREEE (reference sequence). The CDR3 is 13 amino acids. Trimming took 0 bases from V and 9 from J, leaving 10 bases between them. The DNA of the CDR3 is TGTGCCAGCAGCTTGGTAGGCCTCGGTGAGCAGTTCTTC. Translated: CASSLVGLGEQFF. The whole variable domain, remainder taken from reference TRBV5-4 and TRBJ2-1, is ETGVTQSPTHLIKTRGQQVTLRCSSQSGHNTVSWYQQALGQGPQFIFQYYREEENGRGNFPPRFSGLQFPNYSSELNVNALELDDSALYLCASSLVGLGEQFFGPGTRLTVL.

This chain connects TRBV18 to TRBJ2-7; 10 bases agree with TRBD2. The CDR3 contains 16 residues. Germline V gene data show CDR1 as KGHSH and CDR2 as LQKENI. The J segment lost 4 bases and the V segment lost 0 bases, leaving 6 bases of the junction unmatched. In nucleotides, the CDR3 is TGTGCCAGCTCACCACCCGGGATAGCGGGGGGTTACGAGCAGTACTTC. Its protein product is CASSPPGIAGGYEQYF.

This sequence joins TRBV5-1 and TRBJ1-5; D is perhaps TRBD1 (6 bases). Germline V CDR1 and CDR2: SGHRS, YFSETQ. V was trimmed by 4 bases and J by 3 bases, leaving 14 bases between them. This CDR3 contains 15 residues. This CDR3 is CASSPLGGNNQPQHF. CDR3 nucleotide sequence: TGCGCCAGCAGCCCCCTAGGGGGGAACAATCAGCCCCAGCATTTT. The full variable domain, rest sourced from reference TRBV5-1 and TRBJ1-5, is KAGVTQTPRYLIKTRGQQVTLSCSPISGHRSVSWYQQTPGQGLQFLFEYFSETQRNKGNFPGRFSGRQFSNSRSEMNVSTLELGDSALYLCASSPLGGNNQPQHFGDGTRLSIL.

V usage is TRBV5-6 and J usage is TRBJ2-2, with a weak D call TRBD2 (6 bases). This CDR3 has 14 residues. CDR1 and CDR2 from the germline V gene are SGHDT and YYEEEE. V shed 6 bases and J shed 3 bases, with 12 bases lying between them. The CDR3 bases are TGTGCCAGCAATACCGGGAGAGACACCGGGGAGCTGTTTTTT. Translation: CASNTGRDTGELFF. Full variable domain (remainder filled in from reference TRBV5-6 and TRBJ2-2): DAGVTQSPTHLIKTRGQQVTLRCSPKSGHDTVSWYQQALGQGPQFIFQYYEEEERQRGNFPDRFSGHQFPNYSSELNVNALLLGDSALYLCASNTGRDTGELFFGEGSRLTVL.

In this sample, this clonotype turned up a few times. This rearrangement joins TRBV4-1 to TRBJ2-7, with a weak D call TRBD2 (6 bases). CDR1 is MGHRA and CDR2 is YSYEKL in the germline V gene. CDR3 length equals 17 residues. The V end was cut by 0 bases, the J end by 0 bases, with 15 bases between. CDR3 sequence: CASSQDPEGPSSYEQYF. The DNA for the CDR3 is TGCGCCAGCAGCCAAGATCCGGAGGGGCCTAGCTCCTACGAGCAGTACTTC.

Only one count was recorded for this clonotype. The CDR3 reads CASSAGLLIEAFF. DNA for the CDR3: TGTGCCAGCAGCGCCGGGCTACTTATCGAAGCTTTCTTT. J is TRBJ1-1 and V is TRBV7-2; unclear D gene. V dropped 5 bases and J dropped 8 bases, with 15 bases sitting between them. Germline CDR1 SGHTA, CDR2 FQGNSA. The CDR3 length is 13 residues.

This clonotype came up many times. This chain uses TRBV19 with TRBJ2-1, with 11 bases aligning to TRBD2. There are 16 residues in the CDR3. Germline V gene data show CDR1 as LNHDA and CDR2 as SQIVND (reference sequence). The V gene end was trimmed by 5 bases and the J gene end by 10 bases; junction bases not matched to a gene: 13. For the CDR3, the DNA is TGTGCCAGTAGTGTAACGACTAGCGGGACCTTTCGGGAGCAGTTCTTC. This sequence encodes CASSVTTSGTFREQFF.

The sample holds a few counts of this clonotype. The chain carries TRBV20-1 and TRBJ1-2, with TRBD1 matching 12 bases. J was trimmed by 7 bases and V by 6 bases; bases with no gene match: 12. The CDR3 is 15 amino acids. In germline, CDR1 is DFQATT, CDR2 SNEGSKA (reference sequence). The CDR3 loop reads CSASPGTGGWIGYTF. CDR3 in DNA: TGCAGTGCCTCCCCCGGGACAGGGGGCTGGATTGGCTACACCTTC.

This clonotype was picked up a small number of times. The chain couples TRBV7-2 to TRBJ2-1; 13 bases match TRBD2. This CDR3 contains 16 residues. The J segment lost 6 bases and the V segment lost 5 bases, leaving 7 bases of the junction unmatched. Germline CDR1 and CDR2: SGHTA and FQGNSA. In DNA form, the CDR3 reads TGTGCCAGCAGCCATACTAGCGGGGGGGCCTTCAATGAGCAGTTCTTC. Its protein product is CASSHTSGGAFNEQFF.